This passage covers 10 T cell receptor beta chains from one sample sequenced in a study of control samples from healthy donors and cancer patients. Assay used: immunoSEQ multiplex PCR; TCRdb lists only in-frame clones, some missing. The top ten clones hold 5% to 6.5% of a sample with under 75,000 clones, roughly 85% of them seen once. The source material was blood. Receptor source: a man aged 40-49 years in good health.

Here the CDR3 DNA reads TGTGCCAGCAGCTTAATAGGCGGACGGACTAGCGGGGGGGCGCGGAATGAGCAGTTCTTC. Its protein is CASSLIGGRTSGGARNEQFF. This chain connects TRBV7-3 to TRBJ2-1; TRBD2 matches at 15 bases. The V gene's germline CDR1 is SGHTA and CDR2 FQGTGA. V shed 1 base and J 7 bases; nucleotides not matched to a gene: 14. This CDR3 has 20 residues.

The gene calls are TRBV3-1 (or the pseudogene TRBV3-2) and TRBJ2-3; possibly TRBD2 for D (5 bases). With 0 bases removed from V and 4 bases from J, the gap between germline ends came to 14 bases. CDR1 is LGHDT and CDR2 is YNNKEL in the germline V gene (reference sequence). The CDR3 length is 16 residues. CDR3 sequence (DNA): TGTGCCAGCAGCCAAGAGTACGGGATGGGCGCAGATACGCAGTATTTT. It specifies CASSQEYGMGADTQYF.

The J gene is TRBJ2-6, the V gene TRBV7-3; 8 bases agree with TRBD1. Trimming took 5 bases from V and 0 from J; bases not matched to a gene: 9. The CDR3 runs 18 residues. Germline lookup yields CDR1 SGHTA and CDR2 FQGTGA. CDR3 residues: CASSTTGTGRSGANVLTF. The DNA of the CDR3 is TGTGCCAGCAGCACAACCGGGACAGGACGCTCTGGGGCCAACGTCCTGACTTTC. Looking up the rest from reference TRBV7-3 and TRBJ2-6 gives the full variable domain: GAGVSQTPSNKVTEKGKYVELRCDPISGHTALYWYRQSLGQGPEFLIYFQGTGAADDSGLPNDRFFAVRPEGSVSTLKIQRTERGDSAVYLCASSTTGTGRSGANVLTFGAGSRLTVL.

This chain links TRBV29-1 with TRBJ2-7, with TRBD1 as a possible D gene (5 bases). Between the trimmed V and J ends, which lost 4 bases and 7 bases, there was a span of 20 bases. The CDR3 spans 14 residues. The germline CDR1 and CDR2 sequences are SQVTM and ANQGSEA. Here the CDR3 reads CSVAGAADYGEQYF. The DNA for the CDR3 is TGCAGCGTTGCTGGGGCGGCTGATTACGGTGAGCAGTACTTC.

The genes are TRBV9 and TRBJ2-7; D is possibly TRBD1 or TRBD2 (5 bases each). Trimming cost V 0 bases and J 2 bases, with 9 bases left between them. The CDR3 loop spans 14 amino acids. CDR1 SGDLS and CDR2 YYNGEE come from the germline V gene. This chain's CDR3 is CASSVGGVPYEQYF. Written as DNA, the CDR3 is TGTGCCAGCAGCGTAGGAGGGGTCCCCTACGAGCAGTACTTC.

The V call is TRBV11-2, the J call TRBJ2-2; 9 nucleotides match TRBD1. This CDR3 is built from 17 residues. CDR1 SGHAT and CDR2 FQNNGV come from the germline V gene. V trimming: 2 bases; J trimming: 0 bases; junction bases outside the gene matches: 4. CDR3 sequence reads: CASSLSRDRANTGELFF. CDR3 nucleotide sequence: TGTGCCAGCAGCTTATCTCGGGACAGGGCGAACACCGGGGAGCTGTTTTTT. The full variable domain, completed using reference TRBV11-2 and TRBJ2-2, is EAGVAQSPRYKIIEKRQSVAFWCNPISGHATLYWYQQILGQGPKLLIQFQNNGVVDDSQLPKDRFSAERLKGVDSTLKIQPAKLEDSAVYLCASSLSRDRANTGELFFGEGSRLTVL.

The V gene is TRBV5-1, the J gene TRBJ2-1; perhaps TRBD2 as D (6 bases). Germline V gene sequence: CDR1 SGHRS, CDR2 YFSETQ. The CDR3 length is 15 residues. Trimming took 7 bases from V and 7 from J, leaving 21 bases between them. The CDR3 spells CASRIPGLTKNEQFF. CDR3 bases: TGCGCCAGCCGGATCCCGGGACTGACTAAAAATGAGCAGTTCTTC.

This sequence joins TRBV7-9 and TRBJ1-1; D gene ambiguous. Germline CDR1 and CDR2: SEHNR and FQNEAQ (reference sequence). This CDR3 contains 14 residues. Trimming took off 2 bases at V and 3 bases at J, with 10 bases between the two ends. The CDR3 spells CASSLPDSYTEAFF. In DNA, the CDR3 is TGTGCCAGCAGCTTACCAGATTCTTACACTGAAGCTTTCTTT. Complete variable domain (other parts from reference TRBV7-9 and TRBJ1-1): DTGVSQNPRHKITKRGQNVTFRCDPISEHNRLYWYRQTLGQGPEFLTYFQNEAQLEKSRLLSDRFSAERPKGSFSTLEIQRTEQGDSAMYLCASSLPDSYTEAFFGQGTRLTVV.

The genes are TRBV7-2 and TRBJ2-1; 8 positions agree with TRBD2. J was trimmed by 0 bases and V by 1 base; bases with no gene match: 2. Germline assignment: CDR1 SGHTA and CDR2 FQGNSA. This CDR3 has 16 amino acids. The CDR3 region is CASSLGLASSYNEQFF. The CDR3 nucleotides are TGTGCCAGCAGCTTAGGACTAGCGTCCTCCTACAATGAGCAGTTCTTC.

The CDR3 bases are TGTGCCAGCTCACCAGGGCATGGACAGGGGGCGAGAGGCTACACCTTC. Translated, it gives CASSPGHGQGARGYTF. The chain carries TRBV18 and TRBJ1-2, with 11 bases fitting TRBD1. V trimming: 2 bases; J trimming: 8 bases; junction bases outside the gene matches: 10. This CDR3 region has 16 residues. Looked up from germline, CDR1 is KGHSH and CDR2 is LQKENI.